This passage covers 20 T cell receptor beta chains from one sample sequenced in a study of T cells after yellow fever vaccination. TCRdb passed the 5' RACE reads through MiXCR, listing each CDR3 protein once. In the table there are 250,000 to 400,000 distinct CDR3 sequences, 4.1% of which are singletons. This material consisted of PBMCs, taken 5 days after the yellow fever booster vaccination. The receptors shown here come from a man aged 18 to 35 who received the YFV17D yellow fever vaccine.

This clonotype occurred many times. This chain connects TRBV19 to TRBJ2-7; D is uncertain. Germline CDR1 is LNHDA and CDR2 is SQIVND (reference sequence). The CDR3 runs to 16 residues. V shed 5 bases and J shed 2 bases, with 19 bases lying between them. The CDR3: CASSSWPKTMAYEQYF. CDR3 in DNA: TGTGCCAGTAGTTCGTGGCCGAAGACGATGGCCTACGAGCAGTACTTC. Complete variable domain (other parts from reference TRBV19 and TRBJ2-7): DGGITQSPKYLFRKEGQNVTLSCEQNLNHDAMYWYRQDPGQGLRLIYYSQIVNDFQKGDIAEGYSVSREKKESFPLTVTSAQKNPTAFYLCASSSWPKTMAYEQYFGPGTRLTVT.

This clonotype was counted many times. V gene TRBV27 combines with J gene TRBJ2-7, with D perhaps TRBD1 (5 bases). CDR1 is MNHEY, CDR2 SMNVEV, per germline (reference sequence). The germline V and J ends were trimmed by 7 bases and 0 bases, with 10 bases remaining between them. This CDR3 is 13 amino acids long. Written as DNA, the CDR3 is TGTGCCAGCAACCAGGGCAGCTCCTACGAGCAGTACTTC. Its protein is CASNQGSSYEQYF.

This clonotype has a handful of counts. The chain uses TRBV5-1 and TRBJ2-2; D possibly corresponds to TRBD2 (5 bases). The CDR3 is 16 amino acids. Per the germline V gene, CDR1 is SGHRS and CDR2 is YFSETQ. Between the trimmed V and J ends, which lost 4 bases and 1 base, there was a span of 14 bases. The CDR3 spells CASSPRGSQNTGELFF. The CDR3 DNA sequence: TGCGCCAGCAGCCCGAGAGGGTCCCAGAACACCGGGGAGCTGTTTTTT.

The chain links TRBV5-4 to TRBJ2-2; the match to TRBD2 covers 11 bases. Trimming cost V 3 bases and J 5 bases; bases outside gene matches: 3. The CDR3 loop spans 15 amino acids. Germline V gene sequence: CDR1 SGHNT, CDR2 YYREEE (reference sequence). DNA of the CDR3: TGTGCCAGCAGCTCACTAGCGGGGGCTACCGGGGAGCTGTTTTTT. Protein sequence: CASSSLAGATGELFF.

The chain carries TRBV7-2 and TRBJ2-7, with 7 bases identical to TRBD2. The ends lost 4 bases at V and 7 bases at J; junction bases unmatched: 4. The CDR3 contains 12 residues. Per germline, CDR1 SGHTA and CDR2 FQGNSA. In nucleotides, the CDR3 is TGTGCCAGCAGCTCCCCGGGGGGAGAGCAGTACGTC. Its translation is CASSSPGGEQYV.

This clonotype was detected a few times. This sequence joins TRBV20-1 and TRBJ2-1, with TRBD1 as a possible D gene (6 bases). This CDR3 has 15 residues. Per the germline V gene, CDR1 is DFQATT and CDR2 is SNEGSKA (reference sequence). Deletions cut 3 bases from V and 2 bases from J, with 14 bases between. CDR3 loop: CSASGQGFTYNEQFF. Written as DNA, the CDR3 is TGCAGTGCTAGTGGCCAGGGGTTTACCTACAATGAGCAGTTCTTC.

This clonotype has only a few counts. The chain employs TRBV20-1 and TRBJ1-2, with D possibly being TRBD1 (5 bases). The CDR3 is 14 amino acids. Trimming took 5 bases from V and 0 from J, leaving 13 bases between them. The V gene's germline CDR1 is DFQATT and CDR2 SNEGSKA (reference sequence). CDR3 in amino acids: CSAGSGTANYGYTF. The CDR3 region has the DNA TGCAGTGCTGGATCCGGGACCGCTAACTATGGCTACACCTTC.

This clonotype occurred many times. This chain links TRBV7-8 with TRBJ1-3, with D tentatively TRBD1 (6 bases). Germline V gene lookup returns CDR1 SGHVS and CDR2 FQNEAQ. The CDR3 has 13 amino acids. Trimming shortened V by 3 bases and J by 8 bases, and 11 bases separated the two germline ends. CDR3 amino acids: CASSFGSGDTIYF. CDR3 bases: TGTGCCAGCAGCTTCGGGTCAGGGGACACCATATATTTT.

The table lists this clonotype with a few counts. The chain joins TRBV5-1 to TRBJ2-2; 7 bases are shared with TRBD1. The junction had 8 bases not matched to a gene; V was cut back by 2 bases and J by 4 bases. This CDR3 comprises 16 residues. The germline CDR1 and CDR2 sequences are SGHRS and YFSETQ. The CDR3 is CASSFEGAPSTGELFF. The CDR3 DNA sequence: TGCGCCAGCAGCTTTGAGGGGGCCCCGAGCACCGGGGAGCTGTTTTTT.

This clonotype was counted many times. V usage is TRBV5-1 and J usage is TRBJ2-2; D tentatively fits TRBD1 or TRBD2 (7 bases each). CDR3 length: 16 amino acids. The germline V gene encodes CDR1 SGHRS and CDR2 YFSETQ. V lost 4 bases and J lost 0, with 13 bases in between. CDR3 sequence reads: CASSRQGGANTGELFF. In DNA form, the CDR3 reads TGCGCCAGCAGCAGACAGGGAGGGGCGAACACCGGGGAGCTGTTTTTT.

This chain links TRBV5-1 with TRBJ2-3, with TRBD2 matching over 9 bases. In germline, CDR1 is SGHRS, CDR2 YFSETQ. J was trimmed by 5 bases and V by 0 bases; bases with no gene match: 4. This CDR3 is built from 15 residues. The CDR3 coding sequence is TGCGCCAGCAGCTTGGCTAGCGGGGTGAAAGATACGCAGTATTTT. Translated, it gives CASSLASGVKDTQYF.

In its sample, this clonotype was seen a few times. This chain links TRBV5-1 with TRBJ1-2; TRBD1 matches at 9 bases. Trimming at V came to 1 base and at J to 0 bases, leaving 7 bases not matched to a gene. Germline values: CDR1 SGHRS, CDR2 YFSETQ. The CDR3 spans 17 residues. This CDR3 reads CASSLKGQGLANYGYTF. The CDR3 coding sequence is TGCGCCAGCAGCTTGAAGGGACAGGGCCTCGCTAACTATGGCTACACCTTC. Supplemented by reference TRBV5-1 and TRBJ1-2, the full variable domain reads KAGVTQTPRYLIKTRGQQVTLSCSPISGHRSVSWYQQTPGQGLQFLFEYFSETQRNKGNFPGRFSGRQFSNSRSEMNVSTLELGDSALYLCASSLKGQGLANYGYTFGSGTRLTVV.

J is TRBJ2-3 and V is TRBV5-1; TRBD2 matches 7 bases. Germline V gene data show CDR1 as SGHRS and CDR2 as YFSETQ. CDR3 length: 14 residues. V dropped 7 bases and J dropped 1; count of bases not matched to a gene: 6. Written as DNA, the CDR3 is TGCGCCAGCCGGCGCGGGGGAGGCACAGATACGCAGTATTTT. It specifies CASRRGGGTDTQYF.

The chain joins TRBV7-2 to TRBJ2-3, with a weak D call TRBD1 (5 bases). The CDR3 is 15 amino acids. Trimming cost V 5 bases and J 2 bases, with 14 bases left between them. Germline V CDR1 and CDR2: SGHTA, FQGNSA. The CDR3 protein is CASSPRAGPTDTQYF. As DNA, the CDR3 is TGTGCCAGCAGCCCTCGGGCAGGGCCCACAGATACGCAGTATTTT.

This chain connects TRBV28 to TRBJ2-1; 13 bases fit TRBD2. This CDR3 has 16 amino acids. Germline CDR1 reads MDHEN; CDR2 reads SYDVKM. V was pared by 3 bases and J by 9 bases, with 8 bases of the junction left unmatched. The CDR3: CASSFRGLAGYGEQFF. In DNA form, the CDR3 reads TGTGCCAGCAGTTTCCGGGGACTAGCGGGGTACGGTGAGCAGTTCTTC.

The V and J genes are TRBV6-1 and TRBJ1-5; unclear D gene. The CDR3 is 14 amino acids. Trimming removed 4 bases from V and 6 bases from J, with 13 bases in between. Germline V lookup: CDR1 MNHNS, CDR2 SASEGT. The CDR3 DNA reads as TGTGCCAGCAGTGTGAGGGATGGAGCTCAGCCCCAGCATTTT. Translated, it gives CASSVRDGAQPQHF.

This clonotype was observed a few times. CDR3 region: CASSLTSNRDRGYEQYF. The CDR3 DNA is TGTGCCAGCAGCCTAACTTCGAACCGGGACAGGGGGTACGAGCAGTACTTC. The V and J genes are TRBV11-2 and TRBJ2-7, with TRBD1 matching over 11 bases. V was pared by 5 bases and J by 4 bases, with 13 bases of the junction left unmatched. The CDR3 extends over 17 amino acids. The germline gives CDR1 SGHAT, CDR2 FQNNGV.

The sample holds a few counts of this clonotype. The chain uses TRBV5-1 and TRBJ1-1; D is ambiguous. V lost 0 bases and J 4 bases, leaving 7 bases between the germline ends. Germline V CDR1 and CDR2: SGHRS, YFSETQ. The CDR3 runs to 13 residues. The DNA of the CDR3 is TGCGCCAGCAGCTTGGCAGAAATCACTGAAGCTTTCTTT. Encoded protein: CASSLAEITEAFF.

In this sample, this clonotype turned up many times. This rearrangement joins TRBV18 to TRBJ1-5, with a tentative D call TRBD1 (5 bases). V was cut by 1 base and J by 4 bases, with 11 bases left in between. The length of the CDR3 is 15 residues. CDR1 is KGHSH, CDR2 LQKENI, per germline. The CDR3 sequence is CASSPLQGFNQPQHF. In nucleotides, the CDR3 is TGTGCCAGCTCACCACTTCAGGGTTTTAATCAGCCCCAGCATTTT.

This clonotype was observed many times. This chain links TRBV13 with TRBJ1-2; possibly TRBD1 for D (5 bases). The V end lost 6 bases, the J end lost 5 bases, and 10 bases lay between the germline ends. Germline CDR1 and CDR2: PRHDT and FYEKMQ (reference sequence). The length of the CDR3 is 12 residues. The CDR3, as DNA: TGTGCCAGCAGGCTCAAGGGGTATGGCTACACCTTC. Its translation is CASRLKGYGYTF.